Below, 5 T cell receptor beta chains from the same sample are listed, as sequenced in a study of cytomegalovirus exposure and HLA in healthy donors. Data came from immunoSEQ multiplex PCR; TCRdb stores just in-frame clones and leaves some out. The profile shows 210,000 or so clones, 85% to 90% of them singletons. Sequencing was done on a sample of PBMCs. The receptor source for this set is a young woman in good health and CMV-seronegative.

The chain joins TRBV6-1 to TRBJ2-3; D is unclear. The germline V and J ends were trimmed by 2 bases and 4 bases, with 7 bases remaining between them. Per the germline V gene, CDR1 is MNHNS and CDR2 is SASEGT. The CDR3 sequence is 13 residues long. The CDR3 nucleotides are TGTGCCAGCAGTGAAACAGTGTCAGATACGCAGTATTTT. Encoded protein: CASSETVSDTQYF.

This clone was recorded only once. The genes are TRBV28 and TRBJ2-7; 7 bases match TRBD1. Unmatched junction bases numbered 7, after V lost 5 bases and J lost 6 bases. The CDR3 has 13 amino acids. Germline V gene sequence: CDR1 MDHEN, CDR2 SYDVKM. The CDR3 loop is CASSAYRGTEQYF. The CDR3 nucleotides read TGTGCCAGCAGTGCCTACAGGGGAACCGAGCAGTACTTC.

The chain joins TRBV9 to TRBJ2-2; no clear D. Germline CDR1 and CDR2: SGDLS and YYNGEE. The CDR3 loop spans 11 amino acids. V was pared by 6 bases and J by 8 bases, with 8 bases between. CDR3 nucleotides: TGTGCCAGCAATCCGACAGGGGAGCTGTTTTTT. It codes for CASNPTGELFF.

The rearrangement joins TRBV5-1 to TRBJ1-2, with D unresolved. The CDR3 is 14 amino acids. Germline loops: CDR1 SGHRS, CDR2 YFSETQ. Trimming took off 4 bases at V and 8 bases at J, with 18 bases between the two ends. DNA for the CDR3: TGCGCCAGCAGCAACCGCTTCTCCTCGGGAGGCTACACCTTC. It specifies CASSNRFSSGGYTF.

The V and J genes are TRBV7-9 and TRBJ2-7; 7 nucleotides agree with TRBD2. The CDR3 contains 12 residues. Trimming removed 8 bases from V and 2 bases from J; junction bases left unmatched: 3. Germline loops: CDR1 SEHNR, CDR2 FQNEAQ (reference sequence). CDR3 DNA sequence: TGTGCCAGCTCTAGCGGTACCTACGAGCAGTACTTC. It translates to CASSSGTYEQYF.